This TCR beta chain was retrieved from a study of control samples from healthy donors and cancer patients. Clones were read by immunoSEQ multiplex PCR, and TCRdb kept only the in-frame ones, dropping some. The repertoire holds 90,000 to 100,000 clones, with roughly three quarters as singletons. This clone was observed a single time. The specimen was blood. The sequence came from a woman in her twenties or thirties in good health.

The CDR3 loop reads CASGVATGFRGYTF. The DNA of the CDR3 is TGTGCTAGTGGTGTGGCTACAGGGTTTAGAGGCTACACCTTC. The J gene is TRBJ1-2, the V gene TRBV12-5; D perhaps matches TRBD1 (6 bases). V dropped 5 bases and J dropped 8 bases, with 18 bases sitting between them. Germline CDR1 LGHNT, CDR2 FRNRAP. There are 14 residues in the CDR3.